The text below deals with one T cell receptor beta chain. The sample comes from a study of control samples from healthy donors and cancer patients. The CDR3 spans 13 residues. Trimming shortened V by 8 bases and J by 0 bases, and 10 bases separated the two germline ends. Data came from immunoSEQ multiplex PCR; TCRdb stores just in-frame clones and leaves some out. The table shows roughly 100,000 clones, with about 90% occurring only once. The clonotype was recovered from a man aged 30-40 years in good health. Sequenced sample: blood. The V and J genes are TRBV12-3 or TRBV12-4 and TRBJ1-1; D is possibly TRBD1 (5 bases). The CDR3 spells CASGPGVNTEAFF. The CDR3 DNA sequence: TGTGCCAGCGGCCCGGGGGTGAACACTGAAGCTTTCTTT.